The 18 T cell receptor beta chains in this list originate from one sample, sequenced in a study of blood T cell repertoires in COVID-19. The repertoire was sequenced with immunoSEQ multiplex PCR; TCRdb's copy has only in-frame clones and lacks some. The sample records 150,000 to 200,000 clones, roughly four fifths being singletons. The sequencing sample was made of peripheral blood. All receptors come from a young woman with acute or convalescent COVID-19.

CDR3 region: CASTPRGGRATEQYF. For the CDR3, the DNA is TGTGCCAGCACCCCACGAGGCGGGAGGGCTACCGAGCAGTACTTC. This chain connects TRBV27 to TRBJ2-7, with 9 bases lining up with TRBD2. The CDR3 runs to 15 residues. After removal of 7 bases from V and 6 bases from J, the junction contained 13 bases not matched to a gene. Germline V gene data show CDR1 as MNHEY and CDR2 as SMNVEV (reference sequence).

Many counts were recorded for this clone. The chain combines TRBV11-1 with TRBJ2-5; TRBD1 is a possible D gene (6 bases). CDR3 length equals 14 residues. CDR1 is SGHAT and CDR2 is FQDESV in the germline V gene (reference sequence). V was cut by 5 bases and J by 4 bases, with 14 bases left in between. For the CDR3, the DNA is TGTGCCAGCAGCATAATCAGGGGTTCAGAGACCCAGTACTTC. Amino acids: CASSIIRGSETQYF.

This chain joins TRBV4-3 and TRBJ1-5, with TRBD1 as a possible D gene (5 bases). The germline CDR1 and CDR2 sequences are LGHNA and YSLEER. The CDR3 consists of 15 residues. The V and J ends lost 0 bases and 4 bases respectively, with 10 bases between them. The CDR3 DNA is TGCGCCAGCAGCCAAGATCTTGGGGGGAATCAGCCCCAGCATTTT. Translation: CASSQDLGGNQPQHF.

This clone was recorded once. The chain uses TRBV27 and TRBJ2-7; TRBD1 agrees at 12 bases. Trimming at V came to 5 bases and at J to 4 bases, leaving 9 bases not matched to a gene. The CDR3 loop spans 16 amino acids. Germline lookup yields CDR1 MNHEY and CDR2 SMNVEV (reference sequence). In nucleotides, the CDR3 is TGTGCCAGCAGTCCGATCCGGGACAGGGGGCAGTACGAGCAGTACTTC. This encodes CASSPIRDRGQYEQYF.

The chain links TRBV6-5 to TRBJ2-7, with a weak D call TRBD2 (6 bases). The length of the CDR3 is 15 residues. CDR1 is MNHEY, CDR2 SVGAGI, per germline. Trimming took off 8 bases at V and 3 bases at J, with 20 bases between the two ends. The CDR3 DNA is TGTGCCAGCCGGATCCGAGCGGGCCTGGGCTACGAGCAGTACTTC. Translated, it gives CASRIRAGLGYEQYF.

CDR3 sequence (DNA): TGCAGCGTCCGTGACAGGGGTAGATGGAACACTGAAGCTTTCTTT. It specifies CSVRDRGRWNTEAFF. This sequence joins TRBV29-1 and TRBJ1-1, with TRBD1 identical over 8 bases. V was clipped by 6 bases and J by 1 base; unmatched bases: 10. The CDR3 consists of 15 residues. From germline, CDR1 is SQVTM and CDR2 ANQGSEA.

The V call is TRBV2, the J call TRBJ2-7, with 14 positions matching TRBD2. CDR3 length: 18 amino acids. The germline V gene encodes CDR1 SNHLY and CDR2 FYNNEI. Trimming took 4 bases from V and 5 from J; bases not matched to a gene: 13. The CDR3 coding sequence is TGTGCCAGCAGTGCGGACAGGGGCGGACTAGCGGGAGGCAACGAGCAGTACTTC. Its protein product is CASSADRGGLAGGNEQYF.

This clone appeared a few times. This chain joins TRBV18 and TRBJ1-4, with 8 bases fitting TRBD1. Germline V gene sequence: CDR1 KGHSH, CDR2 LQKENI. The V and J ends lost 3 bases and 7 bases, in that order; junction bases with no gene match: 1. This CDR3 has 13 residues. CDR3 in amino acids: CASSPDRGEKLFF. CDR3 coding DNA: TGTGCCAGCTCACCTGACAGGGGTGAAAAACTGTTTTTT.

This chain links TRBV3-1 (or the pseudogene TRBV3-2) with TRBJ2-7; D is ambiguous. V was clipped by 6 bases and J by 5 bases, with 11 bases between them. This CDR3 spans 12 amino acids. The germline V gene encodes CDR1 LGHDT and CDR2 YNNKEL (reference sequence). The CDR3 protein is CASSPIPNEQYF. CDR3 DNA: TGTGCCAGCAGTCCTATCCCTAACGAGCAGTACTTC.

Only a few counts were recorded for this clone. The V call is TRBV7-2, the J call TRBJ1-4; a weak D match, TRBD1 (5 bases). The CDR3 consists of 13 residues. V was shortened by 5 bases and J by 8 bases, with 12 bases between the two germline ends. CDR1 SGHTA and CDR2 FQGNSA come from the germline V gene. CDR3 nucleotides: TGTGCCAGCAGCAACGACAGAGCCGAAAAACTGTTTTTT. Translating gives CASSNDRAEKLFF.

The V and J genes are TRBV6-6 and TRBJ1-2, with unresolved D. The germline CDR1 and CDR2 sequences are MNHNY and SVGAGI (reference sequence). The V end lost 8 bases, the J end lost 0 bases, and 10 bases lay between the germline ends. There are 13 residues in the CDR3. CDR3 region: CASRSSTNYGYTF. The CDR3 DNA sequence: TGTGCCAGCCGTTCATCTACTAACTATGGCTACACCTTC.

The J gene is TRBJ1-6, the V gene TRBV29-1; the match to TRBD1 covers 7 bases. The CDR3 loop spans 14 amino acids. Germline lookup yields CDR1 SQVTM and CDR2 ANQGSEA. Losses at the gene ends were 5 bases for V and 7 bases for J; bases not matched to a gene: 8. In nucleotides, the CDR3 is TGCAGCGTTTCAACCGGGACAGTAAATTCACCCCTCCACTTT. Amino acids: CSVSTGTVNSPLHF.

This clone was detected only once. V usage is TRBV7-9 and J usage is TRBJ1-1; D may be TRBD1 (6 bases). Germline CDR1 and CDR2: SEHNR and FQNEAQ (reference sequence). The CDR3 has 11 amino acids. Trimming took off 6 bases at V and 6 bases at J, with 8 bases between the two ends. The CDR3 loop reads CASRNRAEAFF. CDR3 sequence (DNA): TGTGCCAGCAGAAACAGGGCTGAAGCTTTCTTT.

In its sample, this clone was seen a few times. The genes are TRBV28 and TRBJ1-4; unclear D gene. The CDR3 is made up of 15 amino acids. Germline V gene data show CDR1 as MDHEN and CDR2 as SYDVKM. V lost 7 bases and J 4 bases, leaving 16 bases between the germline ends. CDR3 amino acids: CASNSPGDLNEKLFF. The CDR3 nucleotides are TGTGCCAGCAACTCCCCCGGGGATCTTAATGAAAAACTGTTTTTT.

The rearrangement uses TRBV28 and TRBJ2-3, with D perhaps matching TRBD2 (5 bases). Germline-derived CDR1 and CDR2 are MDHEN and SYDVKM. V shed 8 bases and J shed 2 bases, with 8 bases lying between them. This CDR3 is 12 amino acids long. This CDR3 reads CASSGYTDTQYF. In DNA, the CDR3 is TGTGCCAGCTCGGGGTACACAGATACGCAGTATTTT.

V and J are TRBV30 and TRBJ1-4; perhaps TRBD1 as D (6 bases). V lost 5 bases and J 7 bases, leaving 11 bases between the germline ends. The CDR3 is 12 amino acids. CDR1 is GTSNPN and CDR2 is SVGIG in the germline V gene (reference sequence). CDR3 in DNA: TGTGCCTGGGGGCGGGGGCTTGAAAAACTGTTTTTT. Encoded protein: CAWGRGLEKLFF.

The rearrangement links TRBV9 to TRBJ2-1; 7 bases match TRBD1. The CDR3 contains 16 residues. Trimming removed 3 bases from V and 3 bases from J; junction bases left unmatched: 9. Germline V CDR1 and CDR2: SGDLS, YYNGEE. The CDR3 DNA sequence: TGTGCCAGCAGCGGAAGACAGGGCGTTCGCTACAATGAGCAGTTCTTC. It codes for CASSGRQGVRYNEQFF.

This clone was seen more than once but under ten times. The genes are TRBV3-1 (or the pseudogene TRBV3-2) and TRBJ1-6, with no clear D. The CDR3 has 13 residues. Trimming stripped 2 bases from V and 5 bases from J, with 4 bases between. The V gene's germline CDR1 is LGHDT and CDR2 YNNKEL (reference sequence). The CDR3 reads CASSQPNNSPLHF. The DNA of the CDR3 is TGTGCCAGCAGCCAACCAAATAATTCACCCCTCCACTTT.